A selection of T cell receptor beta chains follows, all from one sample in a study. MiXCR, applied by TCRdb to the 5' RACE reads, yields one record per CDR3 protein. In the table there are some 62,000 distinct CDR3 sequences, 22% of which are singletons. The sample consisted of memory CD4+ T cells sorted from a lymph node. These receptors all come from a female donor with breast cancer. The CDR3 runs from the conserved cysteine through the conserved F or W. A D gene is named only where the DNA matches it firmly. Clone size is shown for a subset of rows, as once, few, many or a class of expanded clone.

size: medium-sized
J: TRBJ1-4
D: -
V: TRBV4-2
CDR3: CASSQESQGKLFF
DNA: TGTGCCAGCAGCCAAGAGAGCCAGGGGAAACTGTTTTTT

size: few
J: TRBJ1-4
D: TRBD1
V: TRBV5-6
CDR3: CASSLGTGFEKLFF
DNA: TGTGCCAGCAGCTTGGGGACAGGGTTTGAAAAACTGTTTTTT

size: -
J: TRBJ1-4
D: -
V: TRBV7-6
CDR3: CASSPLPTNEKLFF
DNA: TGTGCCTCGAGTCCGTTGCCAACTAATGAAAAACTGTTTTTT

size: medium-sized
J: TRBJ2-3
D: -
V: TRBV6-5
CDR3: CASSYTSNGDTQYF
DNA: TGTGCCAGCAGTTACACTAGCAATGGGGATACGCAGTATTTT

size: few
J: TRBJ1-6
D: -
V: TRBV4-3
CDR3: CASSQETAQPLHF
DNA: TGCGCCAGCAGCCAAGAAACAGCCCAACCCCTCCACTTT

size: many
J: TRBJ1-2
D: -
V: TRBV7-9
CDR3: CASSLEISYGYTF
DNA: TGTGCCAGCAGCTTAGAGATCTCTTATGGCTACACCTTC

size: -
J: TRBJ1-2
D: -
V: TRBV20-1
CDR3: CSAGLDYGYTF
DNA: TGCAGTGCTGGGCTCGACTATGGCTACACCTTC

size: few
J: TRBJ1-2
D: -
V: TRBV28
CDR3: CASSLEGGLYGYTF
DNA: TGTGCCAGCAGTTTGGAGGGGGGGCTCTATGGCTACACCTTC

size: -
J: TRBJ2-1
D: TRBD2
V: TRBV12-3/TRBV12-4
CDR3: CASMTRLAGVGEQFF
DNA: TGTGCCAGCATGACTCGACTAGCGGGAGTTGGTGAGCAGTTCTTC

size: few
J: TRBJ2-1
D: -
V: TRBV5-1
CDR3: CASSLEPGISSYNEQFF
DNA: TGCGCCAGCAGCTTAGAACCGGGGATTAGCTCCTACAATGAGCAGTTCTTC

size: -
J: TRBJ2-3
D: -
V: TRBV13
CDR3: CASSRARDTQYF
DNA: TGTGCCAGCAGCCGAGCCAGGGATACGCAGTATTTT

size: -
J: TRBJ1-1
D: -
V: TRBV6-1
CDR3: CASTQVMNTEAFF
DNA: TGTGCCAGCACACAGGTAATGAACACTGAAGCTTTCTTT

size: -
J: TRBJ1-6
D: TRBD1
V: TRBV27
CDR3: CASREGQGRKRSPLHF
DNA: TGTGCCAGCAGAGAGGGACAGGGGCGAAAGCGGTCACCCCTCCACTTT

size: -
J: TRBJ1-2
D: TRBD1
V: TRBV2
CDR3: CASRPGTVTYGYTF
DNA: TGTGCCAGCAGGCCCGGGACAGTAACTTATGGCTACACCTTC

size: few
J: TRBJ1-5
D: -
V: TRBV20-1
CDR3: CSARPSLGPQHF
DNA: TGCAGTGCTAGACCCAGTTTAGGGCCCCAGCATTTT

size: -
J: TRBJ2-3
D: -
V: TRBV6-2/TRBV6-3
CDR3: CASSYTQRTTDTQYF
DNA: TGTGCCAGCAGTTACACCCAGCGGACCACAGATACGCAGTATTTT